The 28 T cell receptor beta chains reported below all come from one sample, sequenced in a study of blood T cell repertoires in COVID-19. Here immunoSEQ multiplex PCR was the method, and the copy in TCRdb shows in-frame clones only, minus some. The data hold more than 200,000 clones, with approximately 80% observed a single time. What was sequenced was peripheral blood. These receptors came from a woman aged 35 to 49 with active or convalescent COVID-19.

The chain employs TRBV3-1 (or the pseudogene TRBV3-2) and TRBJ1-3; no reliable D call. V was trimmed by 4 bases and J by 0 bases, leaving 7 bases between them. The germline V gene encodes CDR1 LGHDT and CDR2 YNNKEL (reference sequence). CDR3 length: 14 amino acids. CDR3 protein: CASSLGHSGNTIYF. In DNA, the CDR3 is TGTGCCAGCAGCCTTGGGCACTCTGGAAACACCATATATTTT.

This chain links TRBV29-1 with TRBJ2-7; 11 bases are shared with TRBD1. This CDR3 contains 13 residues. V was clipped by 3 bases and J by 7 bases; unmatched bases: 5. Germline CDR1 and CDR2: SQVTM and ANQGSEA. Written as DNA, the CDR3 is TGCAGCGTTGACGCGGGACAGGGGGGTGAGCAGTACTTC. It is translated as CSVDAGQGGEQYF.

This chain connects TRBV9 to TRBJ2-3; 11 bases are a match to TRBD2. The CDR3 runs to 16 residues. J lost 2 bases, V lost 4 bases, and 6 bases had no gene match. The germline gives CDR1 SGDLS, CDR2 YYNGEE. CDR3 coding DNA: TGTGCCAGCAGCTGGTCTAGCGGGGGGACCACAGATACGCAGTATTTT. It translates to CASSWSSGGTTDTQYF.

This chain connects TRBV4-2 to TRBJ2-3; no clear D gene. Germline V CDR1 and CDR2: LGHNA, YNFKEQ. The CDR3 sequence is 15 residues long. V dropped 0 bases and J dropped 4 bases, with 11 bases sitting between them. The DNA for the CDR3 is TGTGCCAGCAGCCAAGAAACAAGTTTCTCAGATACGCAGTATTTT. Translating it yields CASSQETSFSDTQYF.

The genes are TRBV5-1 and TRBJ1-1; D gene ambiguous. The germline V and J ends were trimmed by 0 bases and 5 bases, with 8 bases remaining between them. The germline V gene has CDR1 SGHRS and CDR2 YFSETQ. CDR3 length equals 13 residues. DNA of the CDR3: TGCGCCAGCAGCTTGGACGCCCAGACTGAAGCTTTCTTT. Translated, it gives CASSLDAQTEAFF. Combining the CDR3 with reference TRBV5-1 and TRBJ1-1 gives the whole variable domain KAGVTQTPRYLIKTRGQQVTLSCSPISGHRSVSWYQQTPGQGLQFLFEYFSETQRNKGNFPGRFSGRQFSNSRSEMNVSTLELGDSALYLCASSLDAQTEAFFGQGTRLTVV.

This rearrangement joins TRBV4-1 to TRBJ2-2; TRBD2 matches 8 bases. Germline V CDR1 and CDR2: MGHRA, YSYEKL. With V trimmed by 4 bases and J by 7 bases, 17 bases remained unmatched. The CDR3 runs to 18 residues. The CDR3 region has the DNA TGCGCCAGCAGCCCTCCTAGGACGGGGGGGCCTTACGGCGGGGAGCTGTTTTTT. This sequence encodes CASSPPRTGGPYGGELFF.

The chain has TRBV28 and TRBJ1-1; D is ambiguous. Deletions cut 10 bases from V and 4 bases from J, with 7 bases between. The CDR3 spans 10 residues. CDR1 and CDR2 (germline): MDHEN, SYDVKM. The CDR3, as DNA: TGTGCCACTACGGGCACTGAAGCTTTCTTT. Amino acid sequence: CATTGTEAFF.

This clone was observed once. The V call is TRBV7-3, the J call TRBJ2-1; TRBD2 might be the D (7 bases). Trimming pared 2 bases from V and 4 bases from J, leaving 12 bases between. This CDR3 has 15 amino acids. Germline V gene data show CDR1 as SGHTA and CDR2 as FQGTGA. CDR3 coding DNA: TGTGCCAGCAGCTTAGGCGGGGGCTCTTACAATGAGCAGTTCTTC. Protein: CASSLGGGSYNEQFF. Drawing the rest from reference TRBV7-3 and TRBJ2-1, the complete variable domain is GAGVSQTPSNKVTEKGKYVELRCDPISGHTALYWYRQSLGQGPEFLIYFQGTGAADDSGLPNDRFFAVRPEGSVSTLKIQRTERGDSAVYLCASSLGGGSYNEQFFGPGTRLTVL.

J is TRBJ1-1 and V is TRBV3-1 (or the pseudogene TRBV3-2), with 7 bases aligning to TRBD1. This CDR3 region has 15 residues. V lost 4 bases and J lost 4; bases outside the gene matches: 9. The germline V gene has CDR1 LGHDT and CDR2 YNNKEL (reference sequence). This CDR3 is CASSLRTGPGTEAFF. The DNA of the CDR3 is TGTGCCAGCAGCCTACGGACAGGACCGGGCACTGAAGCTTTCTTT.

In DNA form, the CDR3 reads TGCGCCAGCAGCCGGACAGGGTTGTCTGGCTACACCTTC. Its translation is CASSRTGLSGYTF. This sequence joins TRBV4-1 and TRBJ1-2, with TRBD1 matching 8 bases. With 4 bases clipped from V and 7 bases from J, the junction kept 5 bases outside the gene matches. This CDR3 comprises 13 residues. CDR1 and CDR2 (germline): MGHRA, YSYEKL.

In its sample, this clone was seen once. The chain employs TRBV5-4 and TRBJ1-2; 10 bases agree with TRBD1. Trimming removed 4 bases from V and 6 bases from J; junction bases left unmatched: 6. Germline CDR1 is SGHNT and CDR2 is YYREEE (reference sequence). This CDR3 is built from 14 residues. Here the CDR3 reads CASSRVDRGDGYTF. The DNA for the CDR3 is TGTGCCAGCAGCCGGGTGGACAGGGGGGATGGCTACACCTTC.

This chain connects TRBV5-8 to TRBJ2-7, with TRBD2 as a possible D gene (6 bases). CDR1 and CDR2 (germline): SGHTS, YDEGEE. The CDR3 consists of 14 residues. Trimming pared 1 base from V and 1 base from J, leaving 9 bases between. CDR3 amino acids: CASSLRRGSYEQYV. The DNA of the CDR3 is TGTGCCAGCAGCTTGAGGAGGGGTTCCTACGAGCAGTACGTC.

V is TRBV10-3 and J is TRBJ2-1, with a tentative D call TRBD1 (6 bases). The length of the CDR3 is 15 residues. Germline V gives CDR1 ENHRY, CDR2 SYGVKD. Trimming pared 0 bases from V and 10 bases from J, leaving 16 bases between. CDR3 bases: TGTGCCATCAGTGAGTCGGGGGCGAGGGTGGGAGAGCAGTTCTTC. Its protein product is CAISESGARVGEQFF.

The chain employs TRBV27 and TRBJ1-6; 10 nucleotides line up with TRBD1. The germline V gene has CDR1 MNHEY and CDR2 SMNVEV (reference sequence). V lost 6 bases, J lost 4 bases, and 6 bases stayed unmatched. There are 16 residues in the CDR3. CDR3 sequence (DNA): TGTGCCAGCAGGGGGACAGGGGTTGAATATAATTCACCCCTCCACTTT. Encoded protein: CASRGTGVEYNSPLHF.

This clone was counted ten times or more. V usage is TRBV2 and J usage is TRBJ1-2; a possible D gene is TRBD1 (6 bases). The germline V gene encodes CDR1 SNHLY and CDR2 FYNNEI. V was cut by 5 bases and J by 5 bases, with 12 bases left in between. The CDR3 sequence is 13 residues long. The CDR3 spells CASSRDTTYGYTF. CDR3 DNA: TGTGCCAGCAGTAGGGACACGACATATGGCTACACCTTC. The full variable domain, completed using reference TRBV2 and TRBJ1-2, is EPEVTQTPSHQVTQMGQEVILRCVPISNHLYFYWYRQILGQKVEFLVSFYNNEISEKSEIFDDQFSVERPDGSNFTLKIRSTKLEDSAMYFCASSRDTTYGYTFGSGTRLTVV.

J is TRBJ2-1 and V is TRBV12-3 or TRBV12-4; 10 bases match TRBD1. V was pared by 6 bases and J by 10 bases, with 3 bases of the junction left unmatched. The CDR3 spans 12 residues. The CDR3 region has the DNA TGTGCCAGCAGCGCGACAGGGGGCGAGCAGTTCTTC. Its translation: CASSATGGEQFF.

The chain couples TRBV28 to TRBJ2-7; TRBD2 aligns across 10 bases. CDR1 and CDR2 from the germline V gene are MDHEN and SYDVKM. The CDR3 is 18 residues long. Germline trimming cut 5 bases from V and 1 base from J; bases unmatched to any gene: 14. The CDR3, as DNA: TGTGCCAGCAGTGACTTAAGCGGGGGGGCCTCTATTTCCTACGAGCAGTACTTC. It codes for CASSDLSGGASISYEQYF.

The V and J genes are TRBV3-1 (or the pseudogene TRBV3-2) and TRBJ1-1; possibly TRBD1 for D (6 bases). Germline assignment: CDR1 LGHDT and CDR2 YNNKEL (reference sequence). V was clipped by 4 bases and J by 4 bases, with 13 bases between them. This CDR3 is 14 amino acids long. CDR3: CASSPTGRGTEAFF. The CDR3 DNA is TGTGCCAGCAGCCCTACAGGGAGGGGCACTGAAGCTTTCTTT.

The chain joins TRBV5-5 to TRBJ1-5, with TRBD1 identical over 10 bases. The junction had 10 bases not matched to a gene; V was cut back by 3 bases and J by 4 bases. The CDR3 sequence is 17 residues long. CDR1 and CDR2 (germline): SGHKS, YYEKEE (reference sequence). The CDR3 DNA reads TGTGCCAGCAGCTCGGGGACAGGGGACTGGAGGAATCAGCCCCAGCATTTT. Protein: CASSSGTGDWRNQPQHF.

This chain connects TRBV9 to TRBJ2-3; 8 bases match TRBD1. V lost 1 base, J lost 5 bases, and 3 bases stayed unmatched. The CDR3 sequence is 14 residues long. The germline V gene has CDR1 SGDLS and CDR2 YYNGEE. The chain's CDR3 is CASSVRTGLDTQYF. The CDR3 DNA reads as TGTGCCAGCAGCGTAAGGACAGGGCTAGATACGCAGTATTTT.

The chain uses TRBV7-3 and TRBJ2-1; 8 bases fit TRBD2. The CDR3 consists of 15 residues. Germline values: CDR1 SGHTA, CDR2 FQGTGA. V was pared by 5 bases and J by 8 bases, with 11 bases of the junction left unmatched. CDR3 sequence (DNA): TGTGCCAGCAGCCGAAACGCGGGGGGCTATGATGAGCAGTTCTTC. Translating it yields CASSRNAGGYDEQFF.

The rearrangement joins TRBV6-4 to TRBJ1-5; D gene unclear. Trimming pared 4 bases from V and 3 bases from J, leaving 7 bases between. This CDR3 region has 13 residues. Germline loops: CDR1 MRHNA, CDR2 SNTAGT. DNA for the CDR3: TGTGCCAGCAGTGCGGAGGACAATCAGCCCCAGCATTTT. Its protein is CASSAEDNQPQHF.

The chain's CDR3 is CASSLIRGEGEKLFF. CDR3 in DNA: TGTGCCAGCAGCTTAATCAGGGGTGAGGGTGAAAAACTGTTTTTT. This chain joins TRBV7-9 and TRBJ1-4; tentatively, D is TRBD1 (6 bases). Germline CDR1 reads SEHNR; CDR2 reads FQNEAQ (reference sequence). This CDR3 is 15 amino acids long. Deletions cut 2 bases from V and 7 bases from J, with 14 bases between.

This clone was detected only a few times. This chain uses TRBV6-1 with TRBJ2-2; possible D gene TRBD1, 6 bases. CDR1 MNHNS and CDR2 SASEGT come from the germline V gene. The CDR3 has 15 residues. V gave up 2 bases and J gave up 1 base, with 8 bases separating them. CDR3 sequence: CASSELQGNTGELFF. The CDR3 nucleotides read TGTGCCAGCAGTGAACTACAGGGGAACACCGGGGAGCTGTTTTTT.

On this clone: This may arise from a read error, as a much more abundant clone is one base away. CDR3 loop: CASSTTGDTEAFF. The CDR3 DNA reads as TGTGCCAGCAGCACCACAGGGGACACTGAAGCTTTCTTT. The V and J genes are TRBV11-2 and TRBJ1-1, with 7 positions matching TRBD1. There are 13 residues in the CDR3. V shed 5 bases, J shed 3 bases, and the junction held 3 bases outside the gene matches. Germline-derived CDR1 and CDR2 are SGHAT and FQNNGV. Using reference TRBV11-2 and TRBJ1-1 for the parts outside the CDR3, the full variable domain is EAGVAQSPRYKIIEKRQSVAFWCNPISGHATLYWYQQILGQGPKLLIQFQNNGVVDDSQLPKDRFSAERLKGVDSTLKIQPAKLEDSAVYLCASSTTGDTEAFFGQGTRLTVV.

The chain uses TRBV3-1 (or the pseudogene TRBV3-2) and TRBJ2-1, with 9 bases aligning to TRBD1. Germline loops: CDR1 LGHDT, CDR2 YNNKEL (reference sequence). CDR3 length: 15 residues. Trimming cost V 9 bases and J 2 bases; bases outside gene matches: 8. The CDR3 loop reads CASQKDRGTYNEQFF. CDR3 nucleotide sequence: TGTGCCAGTCAAAAGGACAGGGGAACCTACAATGAGCAGTTCTTC.

The chain combines TRBV28 with TRBJ2-1; 14 bases line up with TRBD2. Germline V gene data show CDR1 as MDHEN and CDR2 as SYDVKM. V shed 5 bases, J shed 4 bases, and the junction held 10 bases outside the gene matches. This CDR3 is built from 18 residues. The CDR3 sequence: CASSPFRGLAGGYNEQFF. CDR3 DNA sequence: TGTGCCAGCAGTCCCTTCCGTGGACTAGCGGGGGGATACAATGAGCAGTTCTTC.

J is TRBJ1-5 and V is TRBV7-9; 10 bases line up with TRBD1. The length of the CDR3 is 15 residues. From germline, CDR1 is SEHNR and CDR2 FQNEAQ (reference sequence). Unmatched junction bases numbered 3, after V lost 5 bases and J lost 2 bases. CDR3 sequence reads: CASSPGTGGNQPQHF. The CDR3 bases are TGTGCCAGCAGCCCAGGGACAGGGGGCAATCAGCCCCAGCATTTT.